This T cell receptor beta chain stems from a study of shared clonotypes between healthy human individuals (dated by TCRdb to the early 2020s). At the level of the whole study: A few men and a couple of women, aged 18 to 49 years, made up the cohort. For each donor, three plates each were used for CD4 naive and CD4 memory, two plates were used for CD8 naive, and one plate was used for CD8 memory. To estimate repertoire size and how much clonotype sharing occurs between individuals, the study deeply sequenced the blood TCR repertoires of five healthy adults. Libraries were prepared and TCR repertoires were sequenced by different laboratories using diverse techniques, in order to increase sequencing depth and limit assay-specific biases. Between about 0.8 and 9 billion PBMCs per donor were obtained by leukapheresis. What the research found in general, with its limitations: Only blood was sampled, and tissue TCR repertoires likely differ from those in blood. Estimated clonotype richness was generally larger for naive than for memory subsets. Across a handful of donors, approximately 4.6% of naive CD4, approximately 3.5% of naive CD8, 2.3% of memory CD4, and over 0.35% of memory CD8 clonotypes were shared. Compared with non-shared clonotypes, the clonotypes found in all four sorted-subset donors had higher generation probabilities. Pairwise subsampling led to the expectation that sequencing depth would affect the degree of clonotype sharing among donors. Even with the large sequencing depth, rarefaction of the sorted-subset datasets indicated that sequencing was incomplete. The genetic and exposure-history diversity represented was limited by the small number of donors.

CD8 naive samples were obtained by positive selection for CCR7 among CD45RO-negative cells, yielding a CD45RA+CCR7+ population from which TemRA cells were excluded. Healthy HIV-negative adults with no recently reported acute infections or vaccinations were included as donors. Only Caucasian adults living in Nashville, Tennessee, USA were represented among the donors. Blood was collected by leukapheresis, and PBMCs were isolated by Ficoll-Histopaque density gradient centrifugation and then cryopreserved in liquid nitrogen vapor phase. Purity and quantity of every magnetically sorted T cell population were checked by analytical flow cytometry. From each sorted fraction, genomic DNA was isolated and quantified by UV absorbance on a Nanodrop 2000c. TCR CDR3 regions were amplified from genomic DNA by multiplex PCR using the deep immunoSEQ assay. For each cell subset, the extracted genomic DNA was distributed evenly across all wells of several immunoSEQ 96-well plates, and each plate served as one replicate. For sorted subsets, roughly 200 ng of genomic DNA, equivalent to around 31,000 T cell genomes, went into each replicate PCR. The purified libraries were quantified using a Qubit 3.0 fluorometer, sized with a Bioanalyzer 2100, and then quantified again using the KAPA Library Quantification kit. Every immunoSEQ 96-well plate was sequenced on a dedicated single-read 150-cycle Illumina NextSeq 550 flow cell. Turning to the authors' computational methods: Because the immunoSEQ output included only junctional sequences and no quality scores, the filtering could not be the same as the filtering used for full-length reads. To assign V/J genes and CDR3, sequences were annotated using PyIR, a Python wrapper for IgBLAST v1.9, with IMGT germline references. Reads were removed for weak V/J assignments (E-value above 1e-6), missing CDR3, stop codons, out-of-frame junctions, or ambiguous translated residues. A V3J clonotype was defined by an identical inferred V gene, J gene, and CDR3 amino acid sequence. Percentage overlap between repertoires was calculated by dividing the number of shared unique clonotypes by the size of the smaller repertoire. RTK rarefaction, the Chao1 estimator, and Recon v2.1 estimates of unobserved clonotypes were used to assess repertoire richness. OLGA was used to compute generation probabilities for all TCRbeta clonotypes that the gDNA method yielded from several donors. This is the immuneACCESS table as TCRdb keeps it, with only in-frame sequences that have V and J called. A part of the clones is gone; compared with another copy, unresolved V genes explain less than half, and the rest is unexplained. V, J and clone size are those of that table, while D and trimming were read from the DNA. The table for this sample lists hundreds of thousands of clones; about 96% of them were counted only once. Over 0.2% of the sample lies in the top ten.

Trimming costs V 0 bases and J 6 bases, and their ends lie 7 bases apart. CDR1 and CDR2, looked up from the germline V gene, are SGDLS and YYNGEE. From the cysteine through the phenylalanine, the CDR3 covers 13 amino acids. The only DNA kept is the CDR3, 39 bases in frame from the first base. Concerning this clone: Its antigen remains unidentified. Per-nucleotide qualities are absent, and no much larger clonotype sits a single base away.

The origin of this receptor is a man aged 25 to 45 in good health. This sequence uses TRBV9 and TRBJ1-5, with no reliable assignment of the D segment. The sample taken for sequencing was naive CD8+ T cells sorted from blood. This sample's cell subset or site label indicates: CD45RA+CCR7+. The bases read TGTGCCAGCAGCGTAGGTTCTACTCAGCCCCAGCATTTT. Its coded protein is CASSVGSTQPQHF. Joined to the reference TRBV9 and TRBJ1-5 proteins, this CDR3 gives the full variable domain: DSGVTQTPKHLITATGQRVTLRCSPRSGDLSVYWYQQSLDQGLQFLIQYYNGEERAKGNILERFSAQQFPDLHSELNLSSLELGDSALYFCASSVGSTQPQHFGDGTRLSIL.